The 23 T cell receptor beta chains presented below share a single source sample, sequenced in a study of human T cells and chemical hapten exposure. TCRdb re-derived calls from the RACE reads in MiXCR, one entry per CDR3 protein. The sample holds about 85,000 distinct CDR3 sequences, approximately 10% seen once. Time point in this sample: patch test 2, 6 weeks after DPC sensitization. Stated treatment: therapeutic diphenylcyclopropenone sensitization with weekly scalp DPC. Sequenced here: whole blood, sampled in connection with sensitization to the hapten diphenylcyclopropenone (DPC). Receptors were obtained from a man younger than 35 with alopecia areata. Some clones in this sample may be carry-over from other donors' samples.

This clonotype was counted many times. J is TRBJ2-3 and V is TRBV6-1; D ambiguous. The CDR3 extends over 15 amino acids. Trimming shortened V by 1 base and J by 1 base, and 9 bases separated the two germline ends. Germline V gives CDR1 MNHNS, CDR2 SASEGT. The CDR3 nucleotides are TGTGCCAGCAGTGAAGGTGTTTGGGGCACAGATACGCAGTATTTT. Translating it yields CASSEGVWGTDTQYF.

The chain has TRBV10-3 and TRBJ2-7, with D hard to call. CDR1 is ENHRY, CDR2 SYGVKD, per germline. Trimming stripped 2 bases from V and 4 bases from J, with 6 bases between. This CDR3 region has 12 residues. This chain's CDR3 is CAISEAQYEQYF. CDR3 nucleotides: TGTGCCATCAGTGAGGCACAGTACGAGCAGTACTTC.

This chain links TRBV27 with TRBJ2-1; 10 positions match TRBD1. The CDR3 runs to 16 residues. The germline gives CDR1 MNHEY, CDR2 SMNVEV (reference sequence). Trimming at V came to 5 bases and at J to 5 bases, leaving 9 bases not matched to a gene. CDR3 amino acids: CASSRLSGTGDNEQFF. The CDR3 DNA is TGTGCCAGCAGTCGCCTATCCGGGACAGGGGACAATGAGCAGTTCTTC.

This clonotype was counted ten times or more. The CDR3 protein is CASSYLTGANVLTF. The CDR3 DNA sequence: TGTGCCAGCAGTTACTTGACTGGGGCCAACGTCCTGACTTTC. The J gene is TRBJ2-6, the V gene TRBV6-2 or TRBV6-3; D call uncertain. Trimming removed 1 base from V and 2 bases from J, with 3 bases in between. CDR1 is MNHEY, CDR2 SVGEGT, per germline. CDR3 length: 14 amino acids.

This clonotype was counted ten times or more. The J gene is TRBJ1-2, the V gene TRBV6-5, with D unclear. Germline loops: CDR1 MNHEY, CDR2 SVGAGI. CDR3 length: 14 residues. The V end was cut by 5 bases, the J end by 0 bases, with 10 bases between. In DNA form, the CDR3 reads TGTGCCAGCAGTAGCTCGTTAGCTAACTATGGCTACACCTTC. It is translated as CASSSSLANYGYTF.

The CDR3 sequence: CASSDGTGSVGEQYF. The CDR3 bases are TGTGCCAGCAGCGACGGGACAGGGAGTGTGGGGGAGCAGTACTTC. The chain links TRBV6-5 to TRBJ2-7, with 9 bases identical to TRBD1. This CDR3 has 15 residues. Looked up from germline, CDR1 is MNHEY and CDR2 is SVGAGI. Unmatched junction bases numbered 13, after V lost 6 bases and J lost 7 bases.

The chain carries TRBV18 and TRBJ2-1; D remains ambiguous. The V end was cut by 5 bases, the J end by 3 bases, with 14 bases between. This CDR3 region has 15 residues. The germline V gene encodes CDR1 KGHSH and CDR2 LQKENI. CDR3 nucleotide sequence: TGTGCCAGCTCATCCGGTGGTCGGAGCTACAATGAGCAGTTCTTC. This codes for CASSSGGRSYNEQFF.

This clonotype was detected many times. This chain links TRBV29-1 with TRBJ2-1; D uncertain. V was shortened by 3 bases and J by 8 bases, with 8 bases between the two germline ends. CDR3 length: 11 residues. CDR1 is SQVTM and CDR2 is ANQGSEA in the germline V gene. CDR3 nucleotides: TGCAGCGTTGATTTGGGGTATGAGCAGTTCTTC. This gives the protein CSVDLGYEQFF.

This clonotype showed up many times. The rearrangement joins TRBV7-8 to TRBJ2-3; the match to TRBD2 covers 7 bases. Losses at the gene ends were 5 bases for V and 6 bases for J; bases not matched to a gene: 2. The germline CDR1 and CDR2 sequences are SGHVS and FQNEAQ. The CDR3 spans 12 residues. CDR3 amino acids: CASSPLADTQYF. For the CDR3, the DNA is TGTGCCAGCAGCCCACTAGCGGATACGCAGTATTTT.

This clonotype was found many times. The chain's CDR3 is CASSFEGSSPLHF. CDR3 sequence (DNA): TGTGCCAGCAGCTTTGAGGGGAGCTCACCCCTCCACTTT. V usage is TRBV7-9 and J usage is TRBJ1-6; possible D gene TRBD1, 5 bases. Trimming shortened V by 3 bases and J by 10 bases, and 10 bases separated the two germline ends. Germline values: CDR1 SEHNR, CDR2 FQNEAQ (reference sequence). CDR3 size: 13 residues.

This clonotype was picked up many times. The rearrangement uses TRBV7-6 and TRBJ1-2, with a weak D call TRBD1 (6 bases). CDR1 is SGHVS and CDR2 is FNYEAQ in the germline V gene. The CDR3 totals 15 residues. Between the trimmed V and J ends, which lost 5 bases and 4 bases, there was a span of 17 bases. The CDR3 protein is CASSPTKGEFYGYTF. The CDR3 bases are TGTGCCAGCAGCCCAACGAAGGGGGAGTTCTATGGCTACACCTTC.

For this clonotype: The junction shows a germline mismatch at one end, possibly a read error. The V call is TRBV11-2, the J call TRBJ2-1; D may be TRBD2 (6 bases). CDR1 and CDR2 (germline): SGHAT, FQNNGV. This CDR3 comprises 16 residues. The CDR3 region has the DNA TGTGCCAACAGCGCGACGCTAGCGCTACTCTTGAATGAGCAGTTCTTC. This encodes CANSATLALLLNEQFF.

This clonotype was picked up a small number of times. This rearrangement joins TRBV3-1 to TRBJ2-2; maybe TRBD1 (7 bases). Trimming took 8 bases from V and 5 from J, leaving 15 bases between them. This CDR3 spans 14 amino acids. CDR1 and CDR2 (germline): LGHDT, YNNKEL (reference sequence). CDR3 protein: CASERAGGTGELFF. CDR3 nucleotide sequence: TGTGCCAGCGAGCGGGCAGGGGGAACCGGGGAGCTGTTTTTT.

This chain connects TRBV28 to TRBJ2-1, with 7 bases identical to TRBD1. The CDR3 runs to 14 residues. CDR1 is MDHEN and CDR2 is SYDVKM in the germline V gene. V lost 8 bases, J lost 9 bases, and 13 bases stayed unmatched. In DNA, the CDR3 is TGTGCCAGCGGTAGGGGGCAACGGTTGGGTGAGCAGTTCTTC. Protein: CASGRGQRLGEQFF. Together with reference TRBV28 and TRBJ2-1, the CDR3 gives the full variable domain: DVKVTQSSRYLVKRTGEKVFLECVQDMDHENMFWYRQDPGLGLRLIYFSYDVKMKEKGDIPEGYSVSREKKERFSLILESASTNQTSMYLCASGRGQRLGEQFFGPGTRLTVL.

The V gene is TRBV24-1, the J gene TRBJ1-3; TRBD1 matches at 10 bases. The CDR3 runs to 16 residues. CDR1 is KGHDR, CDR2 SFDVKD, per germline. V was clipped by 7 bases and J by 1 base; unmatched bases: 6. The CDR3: CATRRQGANSGNTIYF. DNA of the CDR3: TGTGCCACCAGAAGACAGGGGGCGAATTCTGGAAACACCATATATTTT.

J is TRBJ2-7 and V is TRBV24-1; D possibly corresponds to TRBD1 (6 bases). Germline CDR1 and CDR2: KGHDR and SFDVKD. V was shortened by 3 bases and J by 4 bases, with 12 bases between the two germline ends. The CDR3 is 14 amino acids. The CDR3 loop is CATSDTSTGYEQYF. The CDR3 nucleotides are TGTGCCACCAGTGATACGTCGACAGGTTACGAGCAGTACTTC.

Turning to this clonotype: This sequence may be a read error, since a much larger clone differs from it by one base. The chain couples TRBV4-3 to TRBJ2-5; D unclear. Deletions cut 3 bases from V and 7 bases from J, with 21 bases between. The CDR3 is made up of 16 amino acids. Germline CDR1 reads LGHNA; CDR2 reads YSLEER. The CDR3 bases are TGCGCCAGCAGCCAGTCAACCGAGGCTCCCATGGGGACCCAGTACTTC. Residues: CASSQSTEAPMGTQYF.

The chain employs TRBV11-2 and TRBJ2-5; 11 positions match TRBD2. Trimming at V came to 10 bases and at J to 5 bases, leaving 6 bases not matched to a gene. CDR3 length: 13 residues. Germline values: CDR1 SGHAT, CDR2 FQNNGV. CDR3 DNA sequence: TGTGCCAACAGAGCTAGCGGGGGGGAGACCCAGTACTTC. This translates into CANRASGGETQYF.

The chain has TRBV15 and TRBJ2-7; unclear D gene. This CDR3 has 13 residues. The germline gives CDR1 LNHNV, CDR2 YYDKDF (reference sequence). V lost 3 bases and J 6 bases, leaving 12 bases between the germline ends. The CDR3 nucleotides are TGTGCCACCAGCAGTACTAAGTCTGGCGAGCAGTACTTC. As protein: CATSSTKSGEQYF. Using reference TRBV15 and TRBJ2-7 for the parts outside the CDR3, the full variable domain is DAMVIQNPRYQVTQFGKPVTLSCSQTLNHNVMYWYQQKSSQAPKLLFHYYDKDFNNEADTPDNFQSRRPNTSFCFLDIRSPGLGDTAMYLCATSSTKSGEQYFGPGTRLTVT.

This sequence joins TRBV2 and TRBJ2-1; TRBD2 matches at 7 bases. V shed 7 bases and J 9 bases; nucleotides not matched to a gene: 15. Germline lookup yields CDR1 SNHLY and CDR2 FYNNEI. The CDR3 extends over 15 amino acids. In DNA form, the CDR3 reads TGTGCCAGCACTCAGCGGGGTCGCATCGAACTTGAGCAGTTCTTC. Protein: CASTQRGRIELEQFF.

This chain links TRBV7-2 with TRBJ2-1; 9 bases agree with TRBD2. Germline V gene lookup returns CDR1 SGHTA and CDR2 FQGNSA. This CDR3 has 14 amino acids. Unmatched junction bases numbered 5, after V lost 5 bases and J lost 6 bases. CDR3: CASSPRAGGNEQFF. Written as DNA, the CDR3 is TGTGCCAGCAGCCCGCGAGCGGGGGGCAATGAGCAGTTCTTC.

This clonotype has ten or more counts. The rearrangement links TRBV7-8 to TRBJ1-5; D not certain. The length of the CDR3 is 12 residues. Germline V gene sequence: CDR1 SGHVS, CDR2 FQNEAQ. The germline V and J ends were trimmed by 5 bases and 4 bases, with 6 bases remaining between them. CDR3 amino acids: CASSPLNQPQHF. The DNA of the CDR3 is TGTGCCAGCAGCCCCCTAAATCAGCCCCAGCATTTT. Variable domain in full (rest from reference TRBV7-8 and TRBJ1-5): GAGVSQSPRYKVAKRGQDVALRCDPISGHVSLFWYQQALGQGPEFLTYFQNEAQLDKSGLPSDRFFAERPEGSVSTLKIQRTQQEDSAVYLCASSPLNQPQHFGDGTRLSIL.

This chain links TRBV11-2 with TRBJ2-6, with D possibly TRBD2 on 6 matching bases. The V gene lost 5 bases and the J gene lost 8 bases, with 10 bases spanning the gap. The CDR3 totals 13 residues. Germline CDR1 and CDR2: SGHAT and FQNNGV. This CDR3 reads CASSRGYPNVLTF. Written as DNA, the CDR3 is TGTGCCAGCAGCCGGGGGTACCCCAACGTCCTGACTTTC.